This entry is about one TCR beta chain. Seattle researchers signed up patients amid active infection and tracked them longitudinally. V lost 5 bases to trimming and J lost 2 bases; unmatched junction nucleotides: 8. The germline V gene encodes CDR1 SGHTA and CDR2 FQGTGA. The CDR3 loop spans 17 amino acids. The data originate from a study of blood T cell repertoires in COVID-19. About the study: The study drew acute and convalescent COVID-19 samples from the United States, Italy and Spain.

The table came from immunoSEQ multiplex PCR; TCRdb's copy has only in-frame clones and leaves some out. Of 250,000 to 350,000 clones in the sample, 88% were seen once. The V gene is TRBV7-3, the J gene TRBJ2-3; the match to TRBD1 covers 12 bases. This TCR derives from a woman in her 30s with COVID-19, enrolled during active disease. The specimen sequenced was peripheral blood. CDR3: CASSMAGTGGVTDTQYF. CDR3 bases: TGTGCCAGCAGCATGGCCGGGACAGGGGGCGTCACAGATACGCAGTATTTT.